Sequencing of this T cell receptor (beta chain) was carried out in a study of cytomegalovirus exposure and HLA in healthy donors. Study-wide context: The early release's HLA-typed donors yielded approximately 85 million unique TCRs. Overall study results and limits: Several of the most significant clusters appeared linked to common viral pathogens, based on a later analysis. In vitro data verified a few CMV-associated chains as specific for CMV antigens. TCR beta sequences reportedly predicted most subjects' HLA-A and HLA-B alleles accurately.

As regards this clone: Its antigen is not identified.

Amplification used 60 Vbeta primers and 13 Jbeta primers. Assay used: immunoSEQ multiplex PCR; TCRdb lists only in-frame clones, some missing. The repertoire holds just over 95,000 clones, with around 84% as singletons. The sequenced sample consisted of PBMCs. The clonotype originates from a woman in her thirties or forties in good health and CMV-seropositive.

CDR3 residues: CASSQDLARAYEQYF. As DNA, the CDR3 is TGCGCCAGCAGCCAAGATCTAGCGCGAGCCTACGAGCAGTACTTC. J is TRBJ2-5 and V is TRBV4-1, with a tentative D call TRBD2 (6 bases). The DNA end is more similar to TRBJ2-7, so the J call may be wrong. This CDR3 has 15 residues. CDR1 MGHRA and CDR2 YSYEKL come from the germline V gene.